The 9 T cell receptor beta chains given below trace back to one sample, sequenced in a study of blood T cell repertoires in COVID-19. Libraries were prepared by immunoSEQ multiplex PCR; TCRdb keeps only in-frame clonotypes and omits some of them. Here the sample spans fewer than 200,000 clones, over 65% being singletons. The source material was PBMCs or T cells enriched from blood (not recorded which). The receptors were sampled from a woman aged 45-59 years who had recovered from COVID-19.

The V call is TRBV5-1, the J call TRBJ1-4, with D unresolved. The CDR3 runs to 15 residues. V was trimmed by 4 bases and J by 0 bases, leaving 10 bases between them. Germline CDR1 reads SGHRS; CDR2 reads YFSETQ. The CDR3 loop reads CASSPQGATNEKLFF. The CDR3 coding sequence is TGCGCCAGCAGCCCCCAAGGAGCAACTAATGAAAAACTGTTTTTT.

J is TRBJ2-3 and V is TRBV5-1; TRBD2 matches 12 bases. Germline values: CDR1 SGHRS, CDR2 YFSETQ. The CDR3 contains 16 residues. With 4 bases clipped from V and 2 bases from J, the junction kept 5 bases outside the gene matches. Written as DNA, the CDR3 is TGCGCCAGCAGCGTAGGACTAGCGGGGACCACAGATACGCAGTATTTT. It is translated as CASSVGLAGTTDTQYF.

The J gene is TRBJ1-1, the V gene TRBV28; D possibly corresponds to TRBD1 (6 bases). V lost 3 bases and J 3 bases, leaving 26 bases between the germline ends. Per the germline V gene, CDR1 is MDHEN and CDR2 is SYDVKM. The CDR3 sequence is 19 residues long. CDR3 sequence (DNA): TGTGCCAGCAGTTTCGAATCCACAGGGAGGGCCCGACCAGACACTGAAGCTTTCTTT. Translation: CASSFESTGRARPDTEAFF.

Here the CDR3 DNA reads TGTGCCAGTATCGAAGGTCGGGGAGCTTTCTTT. Its translation: CASIEGRGAFF. V is TRBV19 and J is TRBJ1-1; D remains ambiguous. Between the trimmed V and J ends, which lost 7 bases and 10 bases, there was a span of 13 bases. This CDR3 spans 11 amino acids. CDR1 LNHDA and CDR2 SQIVND come from the germline V gene (reference sequence).

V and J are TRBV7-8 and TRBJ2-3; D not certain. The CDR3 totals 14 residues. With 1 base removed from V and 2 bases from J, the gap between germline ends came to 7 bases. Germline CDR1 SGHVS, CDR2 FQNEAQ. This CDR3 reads CASSLEPDTDTQYF. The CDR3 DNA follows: TGTGCCAGCAGCTTAGAACCAGACACAGATACGCAGTATTTT.

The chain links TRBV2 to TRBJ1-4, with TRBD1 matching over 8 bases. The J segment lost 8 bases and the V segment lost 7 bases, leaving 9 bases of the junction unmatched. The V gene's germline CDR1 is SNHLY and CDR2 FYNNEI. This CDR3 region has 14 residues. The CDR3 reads CASNGQGIGEKLFF. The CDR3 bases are TGTGCCAGCAATGGACAGGGTATCGGGGAAAAACTGTTTTTT.

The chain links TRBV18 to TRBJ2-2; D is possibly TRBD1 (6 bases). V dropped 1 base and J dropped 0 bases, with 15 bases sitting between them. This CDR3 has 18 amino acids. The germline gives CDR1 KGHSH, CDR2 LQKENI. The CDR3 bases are TGTGCCAGCTCACCACGCCTTACAGGGTCCGCGAACACCGGGGAGCTGTTTTTT. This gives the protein CASSPRLTGSANTGELFF.

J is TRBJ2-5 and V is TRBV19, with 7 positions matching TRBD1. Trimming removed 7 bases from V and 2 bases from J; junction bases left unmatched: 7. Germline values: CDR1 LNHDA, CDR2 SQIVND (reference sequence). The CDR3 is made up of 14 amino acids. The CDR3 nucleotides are TGTGCCAGTAAGCAGGGCAGGGGGCAAGAGACCCAGTACTTC. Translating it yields CASKQGRGQETQYF.

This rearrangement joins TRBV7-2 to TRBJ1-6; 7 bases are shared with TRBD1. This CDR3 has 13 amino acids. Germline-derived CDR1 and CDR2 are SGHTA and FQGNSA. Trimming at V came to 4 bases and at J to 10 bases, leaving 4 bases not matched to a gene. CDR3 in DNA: TGTGCCAGCAGCTCGGACAGGAGCTCACCCCTCCACTTT. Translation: CASSSDRSSPLHF. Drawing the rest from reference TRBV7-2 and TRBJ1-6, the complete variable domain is GAGVSQSPSNKVTEKGKDVELRCDPISGHTALYWYRQSLGQGLEFLIYFQGNSAPDKSGLPSDRFSAERTGGSVSTLTIQRTQQEDSAVYLCASSSDRSSPLHFGNGTRLTVT.